The 28 T cell receptor beta chains below were found in one sample sequenced in a study of T cell repertoires in cytomegalovirus infection. Their antigens are not known. One entry per CDR3 protein, called by TCRdb with MiXCR from the reads. The table records roughly 69,000 distinct CDR3 sequences, around 30% of them present only once. The source was CD8+ T cells from cultured PBMCs, collected from culture after CMV antigen stimulation. These receptor sequences come from a human donor in good health (CMV status not recorded). Some clones in this sample may be carry-over from other donors' samples.

V usage is TRBV10-3 and J usage is TRBJ1-6, with D uncertain. Between the trimmed V and J ends, which lost 6 bases and 0 bases, there was a span of 12 bases. Germline CDR1 is ENHRY and CDR2 is SYGVKD. The CDR3 covers 16 residues. CDR3 sequence: CAISQLQSSYNSPLHF. CDR3 sequence (DNA): TGTGCCATCAGCCAACTACAGAGCTCCTATAATTCACCCCTCCACTTT.

In its sample, this clonotype was seen a few times. In DNA form, the CDR3 reads TGTGCCAGCAGCTTGGGATTGAAAGAAGGGGAAGCTTTCTTT. Amino acid sequence: CASSLGLKEGEAFF. This chain connects TRBV5-4 to TRBJ1-1; D gene ambiguous. The CDR3 has 14 residues. V lost 0 bases to trimming and J lost 8 bases, with 14 bases between them. CDR1 is SGHNT and CDR2 is YYREEE in the germline V gene (reference sequence).

There are a few counts of this clonotype. The rearrangement links TRBV6-5 to TRBJ2-7, with D possibly TRBD2 on 6 matching bases. The CDR3 sequence is 14 residues long. V shed 6 bases and J shed 3 bases, with 15 bases lying between them. Germline CDR1 is MNHEY and CDR2 is SVGAGI. CDR3: CASSLLASVYEQYF. As DNA, the CDR3 is TGTGCCAGCAGCCTCTTGGCTAGCGTCTACGAGCAGTACTTC.

This clonotype occurred many times. The V and J genes are TRBV14 and TRBJ2-7, with D possibly being TRBD1 (6 bases). Germline V CDR1 and CDR2: SGHDN, FVKESK. V lost 0 bases, J lost 3 bases, and 15 bases lay in between. This CDR3 spans 16 amino acids. Here the CDR3 DNA reads TGTGCCAGCAGCCAAGAAGTCCCGGGACACCACTACGAGCAGTACTTC. Its protein is CASSQEVPGHHYEQYF.

The rearrangement joins TRBV11-2 to TRBJ2-5; 8 nucleotides match TRBD2. Germline V CDR1 and CDR2: SGHAT, FQNNGV. The CDR3 loop spans 14 amino acids. The trim removed 2 bases at V and 2 bases at J, leaving 1 base unmatched. CDR3 nucleotides: TGTGCCAGCAGCTTACCTAGCGGGCAAGAGACCCAGTACTTC. It yields the protein CASSLPSGQETQYF.

This chain uses TRBV4-3 with TRBJ2-1; TRBD2 agrees at 7 bases. This CDR3 comprises 17 residues. The V segment lost 0 bases and the J segment 2 bases; nucleotides outside the gene matches: 7. Germline V lookup: CDR1 LGHNA, CDR2 YSLEER. CDR3 amino acids: CASSQDGSGLTYNEQFF. Written as DNA, the CDR3 is TGCGCCAGCAGCCAAGATGGTAGCGGGCTAACCTACAATGAGCAGTTCTTC.

V gene TRBV11-2 combines with J gene TRBJ2-7; D possibly corresponds to TRBD1 (6 bases). From germline, CDR1 is SGHAT and CDR2 FQNNGV. The germline V and J ends were trimmed by 2 bases and 6 bases, with 11 bases remaining between them. The CDR3 has 13 residues. The CDR3 DNA reads as TGTGCCAGCAGCTTATTCTCAGGGGCCGAGCAGTACTTC. This codes for CASSLFSGAEQYF.

V and J are TRBV7-3 and TRBJ1-6; D unclear. CDR1 is SGHTA, CDR2 FQGTGA, per germline. CDR3 length equals 15 residues. Trimming stripped 3 bases from V and 7 bases from J, with 13 bases between. Here the CDR3 DNA reads TGTGCCAGCAGCTTCTCGGCGGGGAAGAATTCACCCCTCCACTTT. Translation gives CASSFSAGKNSPLHF.

This clonotype came up a few times. The V and J genes are TRBV12-5 and TRBJ2-2; 8 bases line up with TRBD2. Germline V gives CDR1 LGHNT, CDR2 FRNRAP. Germline trimming cut 5 bases from V and 3 bases from J; bases unmatched to any gene: 8. The CDR3 spans 16 residues. DNA of the CDR3: TGTGCTAGTGGTCCGGGGACTAGTGGGGACACCGGGGAGCTGTTTTTT. It yields the protein CASGPGTSGDTGELFF.

This clonotype was observed many times. The chain recombines TRBV7-2 with TRBJ2-1; 11 bases agree with TRBD2. Losses at the gene ends were 5 bases for V and 8 bases for J; bases not matched to a gene: 8. The CDR3 covers 15 residues. The V gene's germline CDR1 is SGHTA and CDR2 FQGNSA. Here the CDR3 reads CASSPTSGVQDEQFF. The CDR3 DNA follows: TGTGCCAGCAGCCCGACTAGCGGGGTCCAAGATGAGCAGTTCTTC.

This clonotype was observed many times. J is TRBJ2-5 and V is TRBV12-5, with TRBD2 identical over 7 bases. Germline V gene lookup returns CDR1 LGHNT and CDR2 FRNRAP. CDR3 length: 15 residues. V trimming: 4 bases; J trimming: 1 base; junction bases outside the gene matches: 6. The CDR3 DNA is TGTGCTAGTGGTTCCGCCGGGGGGAGCCAAGAGACCCAGTACTTC. Amino acids: CASGSAGGSQETQYF.

J is TRBJ2-3 and V is TRBV4-3; D call uncertain. Per the germline V gene, CDR1 is LGHNA and CDR2 is YSLEER. Trimming removed 4 bases from V and 2 bases from J, with 19 bases in between. This CDR3 region has 17 residues. CDR3 region: CASSPMSGALDTDTQYF. The DNA for the CDR3 is TGCGCCAGCAGCCCGATGTCCGGAGCCCTTGACACAGATACGCAGTATTTT.

About this clonotype itself: Given a much more abundant clone one base away, this may be a read error. Given the absence of the conserved phenylalanine or tryptophan at the CDR3 end, a read error is likely. The CDR3 region is CASSSRGGDYGYTI. In nucleotides, the CDR3 is TGTGCCAGCAGCTCTCGGGGAGGGGACTATGGCTACACCATC. The chain links TRBV7-9 to TRBJ1-2; possible D gene TRBD1, 5 bases. Per germline, CDR1 SEHNR and CDR2 FQNEAQ (reference sequence). V was shortened by 4 bases and J by 3 bases, with 12 bases between the two germline ends. The CDR3 length is 14 residues.

The chain employs TRBV7-9 and TRBJ1-5; D remains ambiguous. The germline V gene encodes CDR1 SEHNR and CDR2 FQNEAQ (reference sequence). The CDR3 length is 18 residues. V lost 5 bases and J lost 6, with 26 bases in between. CDR3 nucleotides: TGTGCCAGCAGCCATAGCACAGAAGAAGTAAGTTCCGGTCAGCCCCAGCATTTT. It is translated as CASSHSTEEVSSGQPQHF. The full variable domain, its missing parts supplied by reference TRBV7-9 and TRBJ1-5, is DTGVSQNPRHKITKRGQNVTFRCDPISEHNRLYWYRQTLGQGPEFLTYFQNEAQLEKSRLLSDRFSAERPKGSFSTLEIQRTEQGDSAMYLCASSHSTEEVSSGQPQHFGDGTRLSIL.

The V gene is TRBV20-1, the J gene TRBJ1-3; D gene uncertain. The CDR3 extends over 14 amino acids. The V gene's germline CDR1 is DFQATT and CDR2 SNEGSKA (reference sequence). V was clipped by 3 bases and J by 0 bases, with 9 bases between them. CDR3: CSASGLLSGNTIYF. In DNA form, the CDR3 reads TGCAGTGCTAGTGGCCTCCTCTCTGGAAACACCATATATTTT.

This clonotype occurred many times. This chain links TRBV20-1 with TRBJ2-7, with a weak D call TRBD2 (6 bases). Germline loops: CDR1 DFQATT, CDR2 SNEGSKA (reference sequence). With 1 base removed from V and 3 bases from J, the gap between germline ends came to 13 bases. The CDR3 is 14 residues long. The CDR3 loop is CSARGGDFDYEQYF. CDR3 bases: TGCAGTGCTAGAGGCGGGGACTTCGACTACGAGCAGTACTTC.

This clonotype was observed a few times. The V and J genes are TRBV19 and TRBJ1-1; D remains ambiguous. The CDR3 sequence is 15 residues long. V lost 3 bases to trimming and J lost 5 bases, with 16 bases between them. Germline lookup yields CDR1 LNHDA and CDR2 SQIVND (reference sequence). The CDR3, as DNA: TGTGCCAGTAGTATCATGGACGGCCTAGGTACTGAAGCTTTCTTT. Translation gives CASSIMDGLGTEAFF.

The chain links TRBV7-6 to TRBJ2-1; D is unclear. The ends were cut back, 4 bases at V and 6 bases at J, with 10 bases in the middle. Germline CDR1 reads SGHVS; CDR2 reads FNYEAQ. There are 13 residues in the CDR3. As DNA, the CDR3 is TGTGCCAGCAGCTGGGGTAGCATCAATGAGCAGTTCTTC. It is translated as CASSWGSINEQFF.

The V and J genes are TRBV15 and TRBJ2-1; no firm D call. Deletions cut 4 bases from V and 4 bases from J, with 8 bases between. Germline assignment: CDR1 LNHNV and CDR2 YYDKDF (reference sequence). This CDR3 is built from 13 residues. The CDR3 spells CATSTTRYNEQFF. The CDR3 bases are TGTGCCACCAGCACCACGAGGTACAATGAGCAGTTCTTC.

The rearrangement links TRBV12-3 or TRBV12-4 to TRBJ1-4; D is unclear. Trimming shortened V by 3 bases and J by 8 bases, and 16 bases separated the two germline ends. CDR3 length: 15 residues. CDR3 DNA sequence: TGTGCCAGCAGTTTTGGGAGTGAGCCGCGGGAAAAACTGTTTTTT. Translated: CASSFGSEPREKLFF.

This clonotype was seen many times. The V call is TRBV12-3 or TRBV12-4, the J call TRBJ1-2; D is possibly TRBD1 (5 bases). V was shortened by 1 base and J by 3 bases, with 12 bases between the two germline ends. The CDR3 is 15 residues long. DNA for the CDR3: TGTGCCAGCAGTTTAGGGGCTACAGGCTACTATGGCTACACCTTC. This sequence encodes CASSLGATGYYGYTF.

This clonotype was recorded at least ten times. CDR3 sequence (DNA): TGTGCCAGCAGTGACGGTGTGGATACGCAGTATTTT. Residues: CASSDGVDTQYF. The chain recombines TRBV6-4 with TRBJ2-3; D unresolved. The germline V gene has CDR1 MRHNA and CDR2 SNTAGT. Trimming cost V 2 bases and J 6 bases, with 6 bases left between them. This CDR3 has 12 residues.

This clonotype was observed a handful of times. The chain links TRBV27 to TRBJ2-1; D may be TRBD1 (5 bases). Per the germline V gene, CDR1 is MNHEY and CDR2 is SMNVEV (reference sequence). With 11 bases removed from V and 4 bases from J, the gap between germline ends came to 9 bases. This CDR3 has 11 amino acids. CDR3 sequence: CASGKYNEQFF. For the CDR3, the DNA is TGTGCCTCAGGGAAATACAATGAGCAGTTCTTC.

The gene calls are TRBV12-5 and TRBJ2-5, with D tentatively TRBD1 (5 bases). This CDR3 is built from 11 residues. Trimming removed 6 bases at V and 13 bases at J, with 15 bases between. Germline V CDR1 and CDR2: LGHNT, FRNRAP. The CDR3 reads CASGPGHDGYF. Here the CDR3 DNA reads TGTGCTAGTGGCCCCGGACACGATGGGTACTTC.

This chain uses TRBV27 with TRBJ2-1; perhaps TRBD2 as D (5 bases). Looked up from germline, CDR1 is MNHEY and CDR2 is SMNVEV (reference sequence). Trimming shortened V by 2 bases and J by 8 bases, and 7 bases separated the two germline ends. CDR3 length equals 12 residues. The CDR3 here is CASSLLGDEQFF. DNA of the CDR3: TGTGCCAGCAGTTTACTGGGAGATGAGCAGTTCTTC.

This clonotype was seen more than once but under ten times. The V and J genes are TRBV7-2 and TRBJ2-1; D is ambiguous. Germline values: CDR1 SGHTA, CDR2 FQGNSA. The CDR3 runs to 13 residues. Trimming cost V 5 bases and J 5 bases, with 10 bases left between them. The CDR3 region is CASSPVSNNEQFF. The CDR3 DNA reads as TGTGCCAGCAGCCCAGTCAGCAACAATGAGCAGTTCTTC.

This clonotype was counted a few times. V is TRBV2 and J is TRBJ1-4; D gene unclear. Germline V gives CDR1 SNHLY, CDR2 FYNNEI. V was cut by 7 bases and J by 0 bases, with 15 bases left in between. The CDR3 has 16 residues. In nucleotides, the CDR3 is TGTGCCAGCACCCCAATGTCTCAGTCAACTAATGAAAAACTGTTTTTT. Translation: CASTPMSQSTNEKLFF.

This clonotype was counted between two and nine times. The chain recombines TRBV7-2 with TRBJ2-2; 7 bases are shared with TRBD1. The CDR3 length is 14 residues. The junction had 9 bases not matched to a gene; V was cut back by 3 bases and J by 11 bases. Per germline, CDR1 SGHTA and CDR2 FQGNSA. The chain's CDR3 is CASSFSLGDSELFF. The CDR3 bases are TGTGCCAGCAGCTTCTCCCTCGGGGACAGTGAGCTGTTTTTT.